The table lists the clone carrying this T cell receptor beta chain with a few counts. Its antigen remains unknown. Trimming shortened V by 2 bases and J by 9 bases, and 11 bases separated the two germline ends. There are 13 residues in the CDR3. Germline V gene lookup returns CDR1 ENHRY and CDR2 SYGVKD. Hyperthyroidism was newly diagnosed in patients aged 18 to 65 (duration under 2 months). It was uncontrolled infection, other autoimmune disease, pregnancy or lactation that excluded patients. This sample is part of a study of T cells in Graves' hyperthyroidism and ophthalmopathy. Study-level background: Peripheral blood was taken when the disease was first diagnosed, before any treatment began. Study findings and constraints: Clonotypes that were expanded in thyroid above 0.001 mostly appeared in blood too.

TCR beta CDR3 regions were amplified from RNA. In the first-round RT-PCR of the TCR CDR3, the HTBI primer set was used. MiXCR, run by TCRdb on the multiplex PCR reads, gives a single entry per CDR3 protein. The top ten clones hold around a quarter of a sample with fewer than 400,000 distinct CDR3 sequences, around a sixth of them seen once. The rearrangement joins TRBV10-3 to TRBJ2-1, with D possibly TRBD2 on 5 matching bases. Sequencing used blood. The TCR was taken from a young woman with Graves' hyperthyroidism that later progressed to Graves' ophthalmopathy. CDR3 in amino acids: CAISEIGGGEQFF. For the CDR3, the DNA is TGTGCCATCAGTGAGATAGGCGGAGGTGAGCAGTTCTTC.